The sequence of this TCR beta chain was determined in a study of post-analysis software for immune sequencing data. Study details: Relapsing-remitting, secondary progressive and progressive-relapsing forms made up the multiple sclerosis disease courses.

Unique-molecular-identifier-tagged TCR beta cDNA libraries were used. MiXCR, run by TCRdb on the PCR reads, gives a single entry per CDR3 protein. The sample consists of 650,000 to 850,000 distinct CDR3 sequences, approximately 57% of them appearing once. General study points: A significant reduction in normalized Chao1 diversity was observed in multiple sclerosis patients versus controls. TRBV5-6, TRBV5-1 and TRBV20-1 belonged to a set of about 5 TRBV segments that were more frequent in patients than controls.

Germline V CDR1 and CDR2: SQVTM, ANQGSEA. The CDR3 extends over 13 amino acids. Trimming took 5 bases from V and 4 from J, leaving 14 bases between them. As concerns this clonotype: Antigen: not known.

The sample comprised blood. The sequence derives from a girl aged 5 to 17 with multiple sclerosis. V usage is TRBV29-1 and J usage is TRBJ1-1; D is possibly TRBD1 (5 bases). CDR3 nucleotide sequence: TGCAGCGTTTCATCCGGGGGGGGCACTGAAGCTTTCTTT. This sequence encodes CSVSSGGGTEAFF. The full variable domain, with the rest looked up from reference TRBV29-1 and TRBJ1-1, is SAVISQKPSRDICQRGTSLTIQCQVDSQVTMMFWYRQQPGQSLTLIATANQGSEATYESGFVIDKFPISRPNLTFSTLTVSNMSPEDSSIYLCSVSSGGGTEAFFGQGTRLTVV.